The clone carrying this T cell receptor (beta chain) showed up just once. The antigen remains undetermined. This record comes from a study of T cell responses to AZD1222 COVID-19 vaccine. Broader study findings: In all cases, repertoires were sampled only after the peak T cell response. Seropositive AZD1222 recipients at baseline numbered only five or six.

With 0 bases clipped from V and 7 bases from J, the junction kept 9 bases outside the gene matches. The CDR3 is 19 residues long. Germline CDR1 LGHNA, CDR2 YNFKEQ. TCRdb keeps only in-frame clones here, not all; method: immunoSEQ multiplex PCR. The sample records about 120,000 clones, 91% being singletons. The sequencing here drew on peripheral blood, taken on day 0 of AZD1222 vaccination. V is TRBV4-2 and J is TRBJ2-1, with 16 bases matching TRBD2. The source of this sequence is an adult in good health. The CDR3 DNA follows: TGTGCCAGCAGCCAAGACGGCATCGGGACTAGCGGGAGGGGTAATGAGCAGTTCTTC. This encodes CASSQDGIGTSGRGNEQFF.